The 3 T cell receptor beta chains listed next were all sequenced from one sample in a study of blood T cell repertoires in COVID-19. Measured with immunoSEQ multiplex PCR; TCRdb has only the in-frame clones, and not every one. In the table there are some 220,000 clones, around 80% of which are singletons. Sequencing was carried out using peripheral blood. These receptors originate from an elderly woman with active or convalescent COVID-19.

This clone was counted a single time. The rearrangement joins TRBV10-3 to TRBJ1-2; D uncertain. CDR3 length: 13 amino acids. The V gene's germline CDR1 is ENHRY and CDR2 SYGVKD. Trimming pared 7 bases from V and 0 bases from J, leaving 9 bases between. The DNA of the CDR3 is TGTGCCATCAAGCAATCTACTAACTATGGCTACACCTTC. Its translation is CAIKQSTNYGYTF.

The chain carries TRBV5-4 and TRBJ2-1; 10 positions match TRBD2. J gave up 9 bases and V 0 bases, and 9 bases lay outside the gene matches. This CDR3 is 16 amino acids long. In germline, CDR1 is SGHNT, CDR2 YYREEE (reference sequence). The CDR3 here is CASSLDSGRSRGEQFF. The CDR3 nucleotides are TGTGCCAGCAGCTTGGATAGCGGGAGGAGTAGGGGTGAGCAGTTCTTC.

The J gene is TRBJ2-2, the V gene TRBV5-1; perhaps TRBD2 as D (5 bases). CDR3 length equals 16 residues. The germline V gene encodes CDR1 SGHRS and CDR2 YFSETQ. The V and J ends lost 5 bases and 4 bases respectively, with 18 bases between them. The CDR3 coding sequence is TGCGCCAGCAGTTGGAACACCGGTCGGGGCACCGGGGAGCTGTTTTTT. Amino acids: CASSWNTGRGTGELFF.